The entry below describes one T cell receptor (beta chain). This clone is considered medium-sized (0.01 to 0.1%). This clone's antigen is unknown. The record has no base qualities; no much larger clone is one base away. The sample's time point, from its label and the paper: about twelve months on ibrutinib. For TCR beta library preparation, roughly 2 micrograms of genomic DNA were extracted from the cryopreserved PBMCs. Longitudinal blood samples from CLL patients on ibrutinib monotherapy underwent high-throughput TCR beta sequencing. Patients were enrolled in a phase 2 open-label single-center ibrutinib monotherapy trial. These data come from a study of cytotoxic CD8 clonotypes in ibrutinib-treated CLL (dated by TCRdb to about 2021). As for the study more broadly: The cohort was composed of under 12 relapsed/refractory and approximately 16 treatment-naive patients; IGHV unmutated status was identified in under 18 patients. Every remission and progressive disease sample was obtained while ibrutinib was still being received by the patients. On average, each sample had about 250,000 productive templates and 100,000 or so productive rearrangements. Response samples were obtained after a median of around eleven months of treatment, with a range of about 6 to 36 months. Partial responses were observed in approximately 24 patients and complete responses in 2; after a median follow-up of about 69 months, remission was maintained in 14 patients and progression was observed in some 12. Longitudinal samples were available for about 30% of the 86 trial participants. Cryopreserved peripheral blood mononuclear cells were obtained before treatment, at response, and at either sustained remission or disease progression. The full study reports these points: At baseline, clonality was higher than in age-matched healthy donors and showed a strong correlation with circulating CD8+ T-cell counts. An increase in clonality was observed at ibrutinib response, with clonality remaining stable during sustained remission and falling back toward baseline at progression. Public clonotypes were rare and either shrank or stayed stable during treatment, and the rise in clonality at ibrutinib response reflected expansion of private clonotypes. Sustained-remission and progressing patients did not have matched sampling times, and lymph node repertoires were not examined.

A MiSeq instrument was used for deep resolution sequencing, which targeted depths ranging from 1 in 1 million up to 1 in 200,000 T cells, with coverage averaging 10x for each clonotype. The immunoSEQ hsTCRB Kit was used to generate the TCR beta libraries. The original pipeline was this. Data were analyzed with ImmunoSEQ Data Assistant and ImmunoSEQ Analyzer, with V, D and J genes assigned per IMGT definitions. Clonality was computed as one minus normalized Shannon entropy of productive rearrangement frequencies, ranging from 0 to 1. Only overrepresented clonotypes making up at least 0.05% of the repertoire of each patient were included in the public clonotype analysis. Repertoires from some twelve age-matched healthy donors in immuneACCESS were used as clonality controls. TCRdb re-hosts the immuneACCESS table, in-frame sequences only. Its copies lack some clones; in the studies checked, an unresolved V gene accounts for under half of them, and the cause for the rest is not known. That table is the source of V, J and clone size, and D and trimming were worked out from the DNA. The sample contains about 85,000 clones, about four fifths of them found a single time. The top ten constitute 4.8% of the sample.

The junction carries 20 bases between V and J, which are trimmed by 2 bases and 13 bases respectively. The CDR3 holds 15 amino acids from the cysteine to the phenylalanine. Of all the DNA, just the CDR3 is kept, 45 bases in frame from base 1. CDR1 and CDR2 are drawn from the germline V gene (reference sequence): LNHDA, SQIVND. This receptor was taken from a human donor with chronic lymphocytic leukemia. The rearranged segments are TRBV19 and TRBJ1-4; the D gene cannot be resolved reliably. Here the sequenced sample was PBMCs, taken after 12 months of ibrutinib treatment. For the CDR3, the sequence is CASSIRNSGAGGLFF. The base sequence is TGTGCCAGTAGTATAAGGAACAGTGGAGCGGGCGGACTGTTTTTT.